One TCR beta chain is described in this entry. PCR employed 60 Vbeta and 13 Jbeta primers. The data were produced by immunoSEQ multiplex PCR, yet TCRdb's version contains in-frame clones alone and is incomplete. The sample table sets out 45,000 to 55,000 clones. CDR1 and CDR2 (germline): LGHNA, YNFKEQ. The CDR3 totals 17 residues. The V gene end was trimmed by 3 bases and the J gene end by 6 bases; junction bases not matched to a gene: 13. The entry originates in a study of cytomegalovirus exposure and HLA in healthy donors. Sequencing was performed on PBMCs. This clonotype originated in a woman aged 50 to 60 in good health and CMV-seropositive. The V and J genes are TRBV4-2 and TRBJ2-1, with 8 bases fitting TRBD2. CDR3 sequence (DNA): TGTGCCAGCAGCCAGGCCCCGGGTGCGGGGGGTCTCAATGAGCAGTTCTTC. Encoded protein: CASSQAPGAGGLNEQFF.